These 19 T cell receptor beta chains share one sample of origin, sequenced in a study of T cell responses to AZD1222 COVID-19 vaccine (dated by TCRdb to about 2021). Library prep was done by the immunoSEQ multiplex PCR assay. TCRdb carries this immuneACCESS record with in-frame sequences only. Its versions omit some clonotypes, under half of them owing to an unresolved V gene in the studies checked, with the rest unexplained. In all, the sample holds around 86,000 clones, and around 89% of those were seen once. The ten largest clones capture roughly 8.1% of the sample. The meaning of the sample's time point label: baseline before first vaccination. Specimen: peripheral blood, collected on day 0 of AZD1222 vaccination. The receptors here all came from an adult in good health.

The chain combines TRBV5-4 with TRBJ2-3, with a weak D call TRBD2 (6 bases). There are 17 residues in the CDR3. The germline gives CDR1 SGHNT, CDR2 YYREEE (reference sequence). V was cut by 3 bases and J by 0 bases, with 17 bases left in between. DNA for the CDR3: TGTGCCAGCAGCTCCTCTGGGTTCGCGGGGAGCACAGATACGCAGTATTTT. This encodes CASSSSGFAGSTDTQYF.

The gene calls are TRBV7-9 and TRBJ2-5; D might be TRBD2 (5 bases). V lost 6 bases to trimming and J lost 5 bases, with 16 bases between them. In germline, CDR1 is SEHNR, CDR2 FQNEAQ (reference sequence). The CDR3 has 14 amino acids. In nucleotides, the CDR3 is TGTGCCAGCAGTCTTCCTAGCTATCGGGAGACCCAGTACTTC. It encodes CASSLPSYRETQYF.

V gene TRBV27 combines with J gene TRBJ1-3; unclear D gene. V was shortened by 6 bases and J by 0 bases, with 9 bases between the two germline ends. The CDR3 is 14 residues long. Germline loops: CDR1 MNHEY, CDR2 SMNVEV (reference sequence). The CDR3, as DNA: TGTGCCAGCAGCGGGAGCCGCTCTGGAAACACCATATATTTT. Its protein is CASSGSRSGNTIYF.

This chain joins TRBV2 and TRBJ1-5; tentative D call: TRBD1 (5 bases). Between the trimmed V and J ends, which lost 8 bases and 5 bases, there was a span of 10 bases. The CDR3 has 12 residues. From germline, CDR1 is SNHLY and CDR2 FYNNEI. The CDR3 DNA reads TGTGCCAGCTGGGACCGTGATCAGCCCCAGCATTTT. Amino acid sequence: CASWDRDQPQHF.

V usage is TRBV18 and J usage is TRBJ2-2; weak D call: TRBD1 (6 bases). Trimming left V 8 bases short and J 7 bases short, with 23 bases between. CDR3 length: 16 residues. Germline values: CDR1 KGHSH, CDR2 LQKENI. The CDR3 reads CASPNPARGSGGELFF. The CDR3 DNA sequence: TGTGCCAGCCCAAACCCTGCAAGGGGGTCTGGCGGGGAGCTGTTTTTT.

The rearrangement links TRBV6-5 to TRBJ1-2; TRBD1 matches 9 bases. Trimming cost V 8 bases and J 5 bases; bases outside gene matches: 6. CDR1 is MNHEY and CDR2 is SVGAGI in the germline V gene. This CDR3 comprises 13 residues. CDR3: CASYGQGLYGYTF. Here the CDR3 DNA reads TGTGCCAGCTACGGACAGGGGCTATATGGCTACACCTTC.

The chain links TRBV27 to TRBJ1-5; weak D call: TRBD1 (5 bases). V was clipped by 6 bases and J by 4 bases, with 16 bases between them. Germline lookup yields CDR1 MNHEY and CDR2 SMNVEV (reference sequence). The CDR3 totals 15 residues. The CDR3 sequence is CASRLEGQGNQPQHF. The CDR3 nucleotides are TGTGCCAGCAGGCTGGAAGGGCAGGGTAATCAGCCCCAGCATTTT.

This sequence joins TRBV2 and TRBJ2-7; TRBD1 agrees at 8 bases. The CDR3 runs to 14 residues. Germline V lookup: CDR1 SNHLY, CDR2 FYNNEI. V was clipped by 6 bases and J by 4 bases; unmatched bases: 8. The chain's CDR3 is CASRLTGGRYEQYF. CDR3 sequence (DNA): TGTGCCAGCAGACTTACAGGGGGAAGGTACGAGCAGTACTTC.

This chain's CDR3 is CASSRTGMNEKLFF. The CDR3 DNA follows: TGTGCCAGCAGCCGGACAGGGATGAATGAAAAACTGTTTTTT. The J gene is TRBJ1-4, the V gene TRBV7-9; 8 bases match TRBD1. The CDR3 runs 14 residues. V shed 5 bases, J shed 5 bases, and the junction held 4 bases outside the gene matches. The germline CDR1 and CDR2 sequences are SEHNR and FQNEAQ (reference sequence).

The rearrangement links TRBV2 to TRBJ2-2; maybe TRBD2 (5 bases). The germline V gene encodes CDR1 SNHLY and CDR2 FYNNEI. Deletions cut 7 bases from V and 1 base from J, with 16 bases between. This CDR3 has 16 residues. The CDR3 DNA sequence: TGTGCCAGCACGGCCACTAGGCCCGGGAACACCGGGGAGCTGTTTTTT. Translated: CASTATRPGNTGELFF.

The chain couples TRBV6-2 or TRBV6-3 to TRBJ1-5, with D uncertain. Trimming pared 7 bases from V and 7 bases from J, leaving 20 bases between. The CDR3 is 15 residues long. CDR1 MNHEY and CDR2 SVGEGT come from the germline V gene. CDR3 residues: CASTPNSEGRQPQHF. CDR3 coding DNA: TGTGCCAGCACCCCGAACTCGGAAGGGCGGCAGCCCCAGCATTTT.

This chain uses TRBV7-2 with TRBJ2-1; 10 nucleotides align to TRBD2. CDR3 length: 15 residues. Germline V gives CDR1 SGHTA, CDR2 FQGNSA. The V gene end was trimmed by 2 bases and the J gene end by 3 bases; junction bases not matched to a gene: 1. The CDR3 bases are TGTGCCAGCAGCTTACTAGCGGGGGACTACAATGAGCAGTTCTTC. Its protein is CASSLLAGDYNEQFF.

This chain connects TRBV7-2 to TRBJ2-7; 7 nucleotides align to TRBD1. J gave up 8 bases and V 0 bases, and 7 bases lay outside the gene matches. Germline CDR1 is SGHTA and CDR2 is FQGNSA. The CDR3 contains 14 residues. The CDR3 DNA follows: TGTGCCAGCAGCTTAGCTAAGGGACAGCCCAAGCAGTACTTC. Translated, it gives CASSLAKGQPKQYF.

The chain combines TRBV19 with TRBJ1-3; 9 bases agree with TRBD1. In germline, CDR1 is LNHDA, CDR2 SQIVND (reference sequence). The J segment lost 0 bases and the V segment lost 7 bases, leaving 7 bases of the junction unmatched. CDR3 length: 16 residues. In nucleotides, the CDR3 is TGTGCCAGTACCGTTGGACAGGGGCGCTCTGGAAACACCATATATTTT. Translating gives CASTVGQGRSGNTIYF.

The J gene is TRBJ1-5, the V gene TRBV6-1, with D possibly matching TRBD1 (6 bases). Per the germline V gene, CDR1 is MNHNS and CDR2 is SASEGT. The CDR3 has 15 residues. The V end lost 0 bases, the J end lost 6 bases, and 12 bases lay between the germline ends. CDR3 sequence (DNA): TGTGCCAGCAGTGAAGCAGGGGGGGGAGGTCAGCCCCAGCATTTT. The encoded protein is CASSEAGGGGQPQHF.

The chain couples TRBV20-1 to TRBJ2-3; D is uncertain. V was shortened by 5 bases and J by 6 bases, with 9 bases between the two germline ends. In germline, CDR1 is DFQATT, CDR2 SNEGSKA (reference sequence). This CDR3 is built from 11 residues. The CDR3 DNA reads as TGCAGTGCTTGGGTGATCGATACGCAGTATTTT. Translated: CSAWVIDTQYF.

This chain uses TRBV5-1 with TRBJ2-5; 8 nucleotides agree with TRBD1. The J segment lost 5 bases and the V segment lost 7 bases, leaving 13 bases of the junction unmatched. Germline V gene sequence: CDR1 SGHRS, CDR2 YFSETQ. The CDR3 runs to 15 residues. CDR3 sequence: CASAPSGGSSETQYF. In DNA, the CDR3 is TGCGCCAGCGCCCCCTCAGGGGGCTCGAGTGAGACCCAGTACTTC.

This chain joins TRBV11-3 and TRBJ2-1; the D gene is possibly TRBD1 (6 bases). Between the trimmed V and J ends, which lost 5 bases and 6 bases, there was a span of 8 bases. The CDR3 covers 12 residues. Per the germline V gene, CDR1 is SGHNT and CDR2 is YENEEA. The CDR3 coding sequence is TGTGCCAGCAGCAAAGGGGGCAATGAGCAGTTCTTC. Its translation is CASSKGGNEQFF.

The chain recombines TRBV30 with TRBJ2-1; D possibly matches TRBD1 or TRBD2 (6 bases each). Per the germline V gene, CDR1 is GTSNPN and CDR2 is SVGIG (reference sequence). The CDR3 covers 14 residues. Trimming removed 4 bases from V and 7 bases from J, with 17 bases in between. This CDR3 is CAWMWGRGRNEQFF. DNA of the CDR3: TGTGCCTGGATGTGGGGAAGGGGGAGGAATGAGCAGTTCTTC. The complete variable domain, with remaining parts taken from reference TRBV30 and TRBJ2-1, reads SQTIHQWPATLVQPVGSPLSLECTVEGTSNPNLYWYRQAAGRGLQLLFYSVGIGQISSEVPQNLSASRPQDRQFILSSKKLLLSDSGFYLCAWMWGRGRNEQFFGPGTRLTVL.